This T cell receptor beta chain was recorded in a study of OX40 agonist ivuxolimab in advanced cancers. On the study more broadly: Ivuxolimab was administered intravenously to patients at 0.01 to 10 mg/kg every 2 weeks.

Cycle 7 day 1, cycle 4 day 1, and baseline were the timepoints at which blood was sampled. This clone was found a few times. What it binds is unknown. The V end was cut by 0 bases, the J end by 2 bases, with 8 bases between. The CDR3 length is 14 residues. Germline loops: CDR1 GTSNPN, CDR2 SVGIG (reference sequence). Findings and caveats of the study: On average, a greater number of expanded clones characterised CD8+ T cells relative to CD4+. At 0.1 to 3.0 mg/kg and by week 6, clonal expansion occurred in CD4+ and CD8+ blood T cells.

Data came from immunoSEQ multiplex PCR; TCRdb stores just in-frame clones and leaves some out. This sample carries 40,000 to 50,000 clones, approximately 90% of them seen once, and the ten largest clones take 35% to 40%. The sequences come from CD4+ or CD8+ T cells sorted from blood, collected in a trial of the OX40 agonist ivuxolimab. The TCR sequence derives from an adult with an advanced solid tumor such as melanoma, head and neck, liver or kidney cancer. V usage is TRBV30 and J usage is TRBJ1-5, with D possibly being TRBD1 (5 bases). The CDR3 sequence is CAWSVQVGNQPQHF. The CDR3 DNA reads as TGTGCCTGGAGTGTACAGGTGGGCAATCAGCCCCAGCATTTT. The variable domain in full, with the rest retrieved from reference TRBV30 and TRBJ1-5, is SQTIHQWPATLVQPVGSPLSLECTVEGTSNPNLYWYRQAAGRGLQLLFYSVGIGQISSEVPQNLSASRPQDRQFILSSKKLLLSDSGFYLCAWSVQVGNQPQHFGDGTRLSIL.